Given below is one TCR beta chain in context. Germline values: CDR1 GTSNPN, CDR2 SVGIG (reference sequence). V was shortened by 2 bases and J by 4 bases, with 9 bases between the two germline ends. This CDR3 has 13 residues. Clones were sequenced by immunoSEQ multiplex PCR, and TCRdb holds only the in-frame ones, with some missing. Of approximately 340,000 clones in the sample, around 83% were seen once. These data belong to a study of Ad26.COV2.S vaccination and SARS-CoV-2 variants. Treatment given: around 19 received Ad26.COV2.S at low or high dose, single or two shots; about 5 received placebo; per-sample allocation not given. It was on day 63 after the first vaccine or placebo injection that samples were taken.

The starting material was peripheral blood, obtained in a trial of Ad26.COV2.S vaccine versus placebo. The V call is TRBV30, the J call TRBJ1-5; tentatively, D is TRBD1 (5 bases). The source of this sequence is a person between 18 and 65 years old who received the Ad26.COV2.S COVID-19 vaccine or a placebo. In nucleotides, the CDR3 is TGTGCCTGGAGTCCGGACAATAATCAGCCCCAGCATTTT. Translating it yields CAWSPDNNQPQHF.